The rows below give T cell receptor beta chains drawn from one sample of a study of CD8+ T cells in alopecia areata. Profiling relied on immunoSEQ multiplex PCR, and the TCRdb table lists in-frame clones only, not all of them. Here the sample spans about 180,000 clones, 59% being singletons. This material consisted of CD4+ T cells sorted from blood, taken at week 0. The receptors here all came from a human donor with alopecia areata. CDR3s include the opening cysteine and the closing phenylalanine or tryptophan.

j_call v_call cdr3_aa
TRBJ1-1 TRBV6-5 CASSENRDSGAFF
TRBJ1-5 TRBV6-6 CASSPLFRVQPQHF
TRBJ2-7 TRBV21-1 CASSKAMPILSYEQYF
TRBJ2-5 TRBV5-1 CASSNAGQETQYF
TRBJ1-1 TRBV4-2 CASSQDLEGRGYAFF
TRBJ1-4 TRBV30 CAGYLQGAEKLFF
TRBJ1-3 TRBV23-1 CASSQQGPGSGNTIYF
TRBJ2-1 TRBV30 CAGESQEQFF
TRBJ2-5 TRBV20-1 CSASHQETQYF
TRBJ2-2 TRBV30 CAWSVGQGELFF
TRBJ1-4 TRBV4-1 CASSQDKGQGHEKLFF
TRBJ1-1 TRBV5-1 CASSLTGQNTEAFF
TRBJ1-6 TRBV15 CATSRGNRRDSPLHF
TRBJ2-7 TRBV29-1 CSVGGTLTYEQYF
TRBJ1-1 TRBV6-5 CASSYVGSTEAFF
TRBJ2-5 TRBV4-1 CASSQDPRAGGETQYF
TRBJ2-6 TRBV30 CAWSPVLSGANVLTF
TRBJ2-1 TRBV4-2 CASSRPGRNEQFF
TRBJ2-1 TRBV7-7 CASSLGGGPYNEQFF
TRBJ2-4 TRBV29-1 CSVEDWGGLPKNIQYF
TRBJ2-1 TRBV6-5 CASRDLSSNEQFF
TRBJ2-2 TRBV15 CATSRDKAGTGELFF
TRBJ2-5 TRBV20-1 CSAGQETQYF
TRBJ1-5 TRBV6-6 CASRGDSGTHQPQHF
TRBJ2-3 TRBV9 CASSPRDYSDTQYF
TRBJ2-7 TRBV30 CAWRASGTGHYEQYF
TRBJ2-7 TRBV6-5 CASKLGLAFDEQYF
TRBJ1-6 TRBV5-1 CASSLDGGFNNSPLHF
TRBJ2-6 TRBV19 CASSIGGAGANVLTF